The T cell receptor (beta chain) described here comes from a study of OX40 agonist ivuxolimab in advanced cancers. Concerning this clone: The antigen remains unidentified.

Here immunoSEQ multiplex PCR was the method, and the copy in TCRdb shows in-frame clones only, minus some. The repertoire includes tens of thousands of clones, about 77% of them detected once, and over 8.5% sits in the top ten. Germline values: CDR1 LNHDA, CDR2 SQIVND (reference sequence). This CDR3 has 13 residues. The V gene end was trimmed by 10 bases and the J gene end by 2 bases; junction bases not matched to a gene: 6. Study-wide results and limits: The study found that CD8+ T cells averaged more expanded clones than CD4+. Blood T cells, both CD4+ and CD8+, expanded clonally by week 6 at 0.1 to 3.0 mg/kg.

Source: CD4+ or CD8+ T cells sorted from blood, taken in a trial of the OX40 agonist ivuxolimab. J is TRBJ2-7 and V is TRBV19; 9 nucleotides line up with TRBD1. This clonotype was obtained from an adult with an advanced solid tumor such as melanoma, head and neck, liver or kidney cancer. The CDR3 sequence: CATRGQGPYEQYF. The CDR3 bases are TGTGCCACTAGGGGACAGGGCCCCTACGAGCAGTACTTC.